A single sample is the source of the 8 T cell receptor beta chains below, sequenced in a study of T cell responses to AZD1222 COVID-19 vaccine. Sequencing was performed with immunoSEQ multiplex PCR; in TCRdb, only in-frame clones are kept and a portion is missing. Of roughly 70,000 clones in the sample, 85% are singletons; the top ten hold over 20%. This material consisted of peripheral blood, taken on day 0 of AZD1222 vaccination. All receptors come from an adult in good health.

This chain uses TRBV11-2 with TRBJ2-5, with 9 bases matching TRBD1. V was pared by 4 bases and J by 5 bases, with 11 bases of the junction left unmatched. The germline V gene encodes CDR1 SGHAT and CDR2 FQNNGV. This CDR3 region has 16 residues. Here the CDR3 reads CASSSRGTGSRETQYF. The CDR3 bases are TGTGCCAGCAGCTCACGCGGGACAGGGTCTCGGGAGACCCAGTACTTC.

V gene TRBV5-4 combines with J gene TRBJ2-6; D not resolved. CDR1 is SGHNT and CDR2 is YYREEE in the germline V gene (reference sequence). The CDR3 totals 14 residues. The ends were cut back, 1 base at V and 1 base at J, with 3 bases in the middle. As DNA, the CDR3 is TGTGCCAGCAGCTTGCGTTCTGGGGCCAACGTCCTGACTTTC. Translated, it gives CASSLRSGANVLTF. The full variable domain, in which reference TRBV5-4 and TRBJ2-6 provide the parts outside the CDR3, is ETGVTQSPTHLIKTRGQQVTLRCSSQSGHNTVSWYQQALGQGPQFIFQYYREEENGRGNFPPRFSGLQFPNYSSELNVNALELDDSALYLCASSLRSGANVLTFGAGSRLTVL.

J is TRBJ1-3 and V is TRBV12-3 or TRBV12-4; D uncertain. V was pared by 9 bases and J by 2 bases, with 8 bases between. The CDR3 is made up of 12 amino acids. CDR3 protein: CASCPAGNTIYF. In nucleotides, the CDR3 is TGTGCCAGTTGTCCCGCTGGAAACACCATATATTTT.

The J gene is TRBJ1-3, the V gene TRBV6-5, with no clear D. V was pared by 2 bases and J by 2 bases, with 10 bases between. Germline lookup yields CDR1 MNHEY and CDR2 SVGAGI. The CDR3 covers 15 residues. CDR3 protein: CASSYGPRTGNTIYF. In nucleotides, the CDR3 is TGTGCCAGCAGTTACGGGCCTAGAACTGGAAACACCATATATTTT.

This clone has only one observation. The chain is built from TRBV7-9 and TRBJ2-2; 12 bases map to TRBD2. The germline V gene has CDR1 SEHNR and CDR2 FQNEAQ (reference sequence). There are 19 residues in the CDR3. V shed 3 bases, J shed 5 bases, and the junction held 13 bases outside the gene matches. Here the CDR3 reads CASSFPSLAGGPLTGELFF. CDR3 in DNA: TGTGCCAGCAGCTTTCCCTCGCTAGCGGGAGGGCCGTTAACCGGGGAGCTGTTTTTT.

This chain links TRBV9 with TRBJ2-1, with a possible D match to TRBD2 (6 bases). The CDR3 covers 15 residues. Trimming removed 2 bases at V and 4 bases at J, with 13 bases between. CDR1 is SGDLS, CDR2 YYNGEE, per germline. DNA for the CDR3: TGTGCCAGCAGCGTGGGTAGCGGAGTATACAATGAGCAGTTCTTC. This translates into CASSVGSGVYNEQFF.

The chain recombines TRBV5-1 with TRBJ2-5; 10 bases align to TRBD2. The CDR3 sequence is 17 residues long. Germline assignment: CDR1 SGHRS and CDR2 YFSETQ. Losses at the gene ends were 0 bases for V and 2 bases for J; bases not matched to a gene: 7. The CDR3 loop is CASSLGSLAGVQETQYF. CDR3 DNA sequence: TGCGCCAGCAGCTTGGGGTCCCTAGCGGGGGTTCAAGAGACCCAGTACTTC. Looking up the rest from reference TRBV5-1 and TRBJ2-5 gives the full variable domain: KAGVTQTPRYLIKTRGQQVTLSCSPISGHRSVSWYQQTPGQGLQFLFEYFSETQRNKGNFPGRFSGRQFSNSRSEMNVSTLELGDSALYLCASSLGSLAGVQETQYFGPGTRLLVL.

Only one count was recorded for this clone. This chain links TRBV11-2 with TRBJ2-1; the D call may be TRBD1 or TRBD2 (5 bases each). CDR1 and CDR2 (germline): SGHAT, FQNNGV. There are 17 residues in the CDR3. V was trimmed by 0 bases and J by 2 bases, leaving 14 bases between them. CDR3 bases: TGTGCCAGCAGCTTAGATTCGGGGCACTTGCCCTACAATGAGCAGTTCTTC. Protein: CASSLDSGHLPYNEQFF.